This TCR beta chain appears in the sequencing data of a study of T-cell memory formation after mild COVID-19. This clonotype was counted between two and nine times. Germline V CDR1 and CDR2: SSHAT, FNYEAQ (reference sequence). This CDR3 spans 14 amino acids. With V trimmed by 5 bases and J by 7 bases, 7 bases remained unmatched. MiXCR was run by TCRdb on the 5' RACE reads, yielding one entry per CDR3 protein. The sample records some 160,000 distinct CDR3 sequences, roughly 28% being singletons. The sequenced material came from PBMCs or a T cell subset sorted from them (not recorded which). The receptor was isolated from an adult woman who had mild COVID-19 (a few samples of this study predate the infection). Cell type and time point are not known. The rearrangement joins TRBV7-7 to TRBJ2-1; 8 bases match TRBD1. The CDR3 bases are TGTGCCAGCAGCCCACGGACAGGGCTAAATGAGCAGTTCTTC. Translated, it gives CASSPRTGLNEQFF.